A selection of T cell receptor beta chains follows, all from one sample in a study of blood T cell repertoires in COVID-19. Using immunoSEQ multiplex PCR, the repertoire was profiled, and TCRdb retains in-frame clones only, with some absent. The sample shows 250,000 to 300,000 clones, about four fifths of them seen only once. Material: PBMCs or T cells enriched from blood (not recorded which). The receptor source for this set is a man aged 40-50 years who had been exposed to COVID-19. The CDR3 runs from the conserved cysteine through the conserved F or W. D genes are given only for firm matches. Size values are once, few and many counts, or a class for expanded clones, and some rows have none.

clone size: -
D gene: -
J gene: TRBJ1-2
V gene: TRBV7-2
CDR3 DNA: TGTGCCAGCAGCTTACTGGACAGCTTTGGCTACACCTTC
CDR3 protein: CASSLLDSFGYTF

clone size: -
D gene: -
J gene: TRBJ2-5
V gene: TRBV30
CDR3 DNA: TGTGCCCGGACAGGGGGAAGATCTGGACTAGCGGGAGAGACCCAGTACTTC
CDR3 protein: CARTGGRSGLAGETQYF

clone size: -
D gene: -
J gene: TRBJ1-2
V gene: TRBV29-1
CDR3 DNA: TGCAGCGCCGGCCAGAGCGGGGGACCCGGCTACACCTTC
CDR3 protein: CSAGQSGGPGYTF

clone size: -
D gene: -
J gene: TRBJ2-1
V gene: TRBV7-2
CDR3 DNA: TGTGCCAGCAGCGTAATAGCGGCAGCTTACAATGAGCAGTTCTTC
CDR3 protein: CASSVIAAAYNEQFF

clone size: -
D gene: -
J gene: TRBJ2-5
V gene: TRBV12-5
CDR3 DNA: TGTGCTAGTGGTTTGGCGGGTGGGATTCCTACAGGGAACTATTTGCACTTGCGGAGGGAGACCCAGTACTTC
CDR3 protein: CASGLAGGIPTGNYLHLRRETQYF

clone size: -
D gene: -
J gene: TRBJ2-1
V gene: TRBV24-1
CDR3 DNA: TGTGCCACCAGTGACCCGAACAGGGATGAGCAGTTCTTC
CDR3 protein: CATSDPNRDEQFF

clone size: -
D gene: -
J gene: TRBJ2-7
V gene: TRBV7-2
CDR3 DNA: TGTGCCAGCAGCTTTAGAGCTGCGGGAAACTACGAGCAGTACTTC
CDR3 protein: CASSFRAAGNYEQYF

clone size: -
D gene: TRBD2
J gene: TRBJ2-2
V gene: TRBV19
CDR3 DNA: TGTGCCAGTAGTACCGGGACTAGCGGGAGGGCCACCGGGGAGCTGTTTTTT
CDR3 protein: CASSTGTSGRATGELFF

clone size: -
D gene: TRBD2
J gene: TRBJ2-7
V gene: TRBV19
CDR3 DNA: TGTGCCAGTAGTCAACAGCGGGGCTCGGGGTACGGCGAGCAGTACTTC
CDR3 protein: CASSQQRGSGYGEQYF

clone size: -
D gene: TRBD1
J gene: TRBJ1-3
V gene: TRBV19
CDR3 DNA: TGTGCCAGTAAGGACAGGGGATTTTTTGGAAACACCATATATTTT
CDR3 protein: CASKDRGFFGNTIYF

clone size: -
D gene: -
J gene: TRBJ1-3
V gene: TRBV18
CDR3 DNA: TGTGCCAGCTCACCAATAAGCAGGGGCGTGCTTGGGAACACCATATATTTT
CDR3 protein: CASSPISRGVLGNTIYF

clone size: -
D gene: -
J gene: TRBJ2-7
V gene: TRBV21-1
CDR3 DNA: TGTGCCAGCAGCACCTTTGAGCGGGAAAGGTTGTACGAGCAGTACTTC
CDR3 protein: CASSTFERERLYEQYF

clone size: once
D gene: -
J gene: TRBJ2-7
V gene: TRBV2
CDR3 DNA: TGTGCCAGCAGAATGGATTCTAGCGCCTACGAGCAGTACTTC
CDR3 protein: CASRMDSSAYEQYF

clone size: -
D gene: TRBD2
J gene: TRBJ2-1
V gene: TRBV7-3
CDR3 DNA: TGTGCCAGCAGAAAGACTAGCGCCAGCTCCTACAATGAGCAGTTCTTC
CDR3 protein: CASRKTSASSYNEQFF

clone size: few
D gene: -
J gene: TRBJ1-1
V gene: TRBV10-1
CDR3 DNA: TGCGCCAGCAGTGAGCAACAGTTCACTGAAGCTTTCTTT
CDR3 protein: CASSEQQFTEAFF

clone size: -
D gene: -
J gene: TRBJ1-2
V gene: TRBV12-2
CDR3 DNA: TGTGCAAGTCGGACCCAGGGGGGTGGCTACACCTTC
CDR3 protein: CASRTQGGGYTF

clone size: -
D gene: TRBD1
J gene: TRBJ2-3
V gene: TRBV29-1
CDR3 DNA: TGCAGCGGCCGGGACAGGGGAACAGATACGCAGTATTTT
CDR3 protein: CSGRDRGTDTQYF

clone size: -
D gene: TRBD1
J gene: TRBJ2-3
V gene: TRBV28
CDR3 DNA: TGTGCCAGCAGTTTAGGACAGGGACGAACAGATACGCAGTATTTT
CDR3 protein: CASSLGQGRTDTQYF

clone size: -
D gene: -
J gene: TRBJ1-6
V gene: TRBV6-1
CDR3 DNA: TGTGCCAGCAGTGTTTCCGGTCCGAGCTCCTATAATTCACCCCTCCACTTT
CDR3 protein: CASSVSGPSSYNSPLHF